The clone carrying this T cell receptor beta chain was seen just once. TCRdb's copy holds only in-frame clones and misses some; the assay was immunoSEQ multiplex PCR. The table records 290,000 or so clones, roughly nine tenths of them present only once. The sample comes from a study of blood T cell repertoires in COVID-19. The sequence was collected from a man aged 18 to 29 with active or convalescent COVID-19. Material for sequencing was peripheral blood.

This chain's CDR3 is CASTPGGRPETQYF. In DNA, the CDR3 is TGTGCCAGCACCCCAGGGGGAAGGCCGGAGACCCAGTACTTC. The V gene is TRBV28, the J gene TRBJ2-5; 7 bases are a match to TRBD1. Trimming at V came to 7 bases and at J to 5 bases, leaving 10 bases not matched to a gene. Germline V gives CDR1 MDHEN, CDR2 SYDVKM. CDR3 length equals 14 residues.